The rows below give T cell receptor beta chains drawn from one sample of a study of CD8+ T cells in alopecia areata. Sequenced by immunoSEQ multiplex PCR; TCRdb stores in-frame clones only, minus some. The sample shows roughly 200,000 clones, about 53% of them seen only once. Sequences were derived from CD8+ T cells sorted from blood, sampled at week 24, from a patient treated with tofacitinib. The source is a human donor with alopecia areata. Both conserved end residues are part of each CDR3. D genes are given only for firm matches. Size is stated for part of the rows, as once, few or many counts, or as a class when the clone is expanded.

J	D	size	V	CDR3	DNA
TRBJ2-7	TRBD2	-	TRBV6-5	CASSSGGNEQYF	TGTGCCAGCAGTTCCGGGGGGAACGAGCAGTACTTC
TRBJ2-7	-	few	TRBV29-1	CSAQGDLDYEQYF	TGCAGCGCTCAGGGTGATCTGGACTACGAGCAGTACTTC
TRBJ2-5	-	few	TRBV7-9	CASSLKGPPSTETQYF	TGTGCCAGCAGCTTAAAAGGCCCGCCATCAACAGAGACCCAGTACTTC
TRBJ1-2	-	-	TRBV6-5	CASSYSSTYGYTF	TGTGCCAGCAGTTACTCCTCCACTTATGGCTACACCTTC
TRBJ2-7	-	-	TRBV25-1	CASSETYEQYF	TGTGCCAGCAGCGAAACCTACGAGCAGTACTTC
TRBJ2-1	TRBD2	-	TRBV4-3	CASSQASGTIPPGGEQFF	TGCGCCAGCAGCCAAGCCTCCGGGACTATCCCTCCAGGAGGTGAGCAGTTCTTC
TRBJ1-2	TRBD1	-	TRBV19	CASIGQGLNYGYTF	TGTGCCAGTATAGGACAGGGTCTTAACTATGGCTACACCTTC
TRBJ2-5	-	once	TRBV14	CASSQFAGTQEETQYF	TGTGCCAGCAGCCAATTCGCCGGGACACAAGAGGAGACCCAGTACTTC
TRBJ1-1	-	-	TRBV5-6	CASSHSQGLQREAFF	TGTGCCAGCAGCCATAGCCAGGGTCTCCAGAGGGAAGCTTTCTTT
TRBJ1-4	-	-	TRBV11-2	CASRETGGSPAQKLFF	TGTGCCAGCAGGGAGACCGGGGGATCCCCCGCCCAAAAACTGTTTTTT
TRBJ2-7	-	many	TRBV27	CASSSGGLLYEQYF	TGTGCCAGCAGTTCAGGCGGACTACTCTACGAGCAGTACTTC
TRBJ2-7	-	-	TRBV2	CASSEATVTAYEQYF	TGTGCCAGCAGTGAAGCGACAGTAACAGCCTACGAGCAGTACTTC
TRBJ2-3	TRBD2	-	TRBV28	CASRDPGLAGVPDTQYF	TGTGCCAGCAGAGATCCGGGACTAGCGGGAGTTCCAGATACGCAGTATTTT
TRBJ2-1	-	-	TRBV5-1	CASSFLGDEQFF	TGCGCCAGCAGCTTCCTTGGGGACGAGCAGTTCTTC
TRBJ2-3	-	-	TRBV11-2	CASSPRAWTDTQYF	TGTGCCAGCAGCCCCCGGGCGTGGACAGATACGCAGTATTTT
TRBJ2-1	-	once	TRBV9	CASSAFKGSYNEQFF	TGTGCCAGCAGCGCATTTAAGGGCTCCTACAATGAGCAGTTCTTC
TRBJ2-7	TRBD1	-	TRBV19	CASTATGEEYEQYF	TGTGCCAGTACCGCAACAGGGGAAGAGTACGAGCAGTACTTC
TRBJ2-3	TRBD1	-	TRBV30	CAWSVGQGSDTQYF	TGTGCCTGGAGTGTTGGACAGGGCTCGGATACGCAGTATTTT
TRBJ2-7	-	-	TRBV5-8	CASSLGLIEQYF	TGTGCCAGCAGCTTGGGACTAATCGAGCAGTACTTC
TRBJ1-1	-	-	TRBV7-9	CASTRPEAGIGTEAFF	TGTGCCAGCACCCGACCTGAGGCAGGGATAGGCACTGAAGCTTTCTTT
TRBJ1-5	-	-	TRBV6-5	CASRSMYGNQPQHF	TGTGCCAGCAGGTCGATGTATGGCAATCAGCCCCAGCATTTT
TRBJ1-6	-	-	TRBV4-3	CASSQGDPASPLHF	TGCGCCAGCAGCCAAGGAGACCCTGCTTCCCCCCTCCACTTT
TRBJ1-1	-	-	TRBV30	CAWMADWSMNTEAFF	TGTGCCTGGATGGCGGACTGGTCCATGAACACTGAAGCTTTCTTT
TRBJ1-2	TRBD1	-	TRBV19	CASGLRGPGYTF	TGTGCCAGCGGCCTCAGGGGGCCTGGCTACACCTTC
TRBJ1-1	-	few	TRBV30	CAWSTLATNTEAFF	TGTGCCTGGAGTACTTTGGCAACGAACACTGAAGCTTTCTTT
TRBJ2-2	-	-	TRBV19	CATIAISGELFF	TGTGCCACCATCGCGATTAGCGGGGAGCTGTTTTTT
TRBJ1-5	-	-	TRBV5-1	CASSLSGGGNQPQHF	TGCGCCAGCAGCTTGTCGGGGGGCGGCAATCAGCCCCAGCATTTT
TRBJ2-3	-	-	TRBV9	CASSVREYTDTQYF	TGTGCCAGCAGCGTCCGGGAGTACACAGATACGCAGTATTTT
TRBJ1-5	-	-	TRBV7-2	CASSPAGGANQPQHF	TGTGCCAGCAGCCCCGCCGGGGGGGCGAATCAGCCCCAGCATTTT
TRBJ1-2	-	-	TRBV7-9	CASHTGRFDGYTF	TGTGCCAGCCATACAGGGAGGTTCGATGGCTACACCTTC